This TCR beta chain was sequenced during a study of blood T cell repertoires in COVID-19. Looking at the study overall: PBMCs, B-cell-depleted T cells, or T cells were the source of the cDNA or gDNA that made up the material.

Recovered Cohort 3 donors showed two negative PCRs, clearance, or symptom resolution. How the authors handled the data: The assay estimated nucleated cells by amplifying reference gene primers. Data came from immunoSEQ multiplex PCR; TCRdb stores just in-frame clones and leaves some out. V and J calls and clone size are as listed in that table; D and trimming were resolved from the DNA. The data hold a few hundred thousand clones, with 70% to 90% observed a single time. The CDR3 is 14 amino acids. Trimming at V came to 3 bases and at J to 3 bases, leaving 5 bases not matched to a gene. Germline CDR1 reads SGHRS; CDR2 reads YFSETQ.

This TCR came from a woman aged 18-29 years who had recovered from COVID-19. Material: PBMCs or T cells enriched from blood (not recorded which). The chain joins TRBV5-1 to TRBJ1-1; TRBD1 matches at 7 bases. CDR3 protein: CASSYDRAYTEAFF. As DNA, the CDR3 is TGCGCCAGCAGCTACGACAGGGCCTACACTGAAGCTTTCTTT.